The following is a TCR beta chain sequence with its context. Generated by immunoSEQ multiplex PCR, the TCRdb table keeps only in-frame clones and is missing some. The table has 2.3 million or so clones, over 85% seen once. The CDR3 covers 16 residues. Between the trimmed V and J ends, which lost 0 bases and 0 bases, there was a span of 9 bases. Germline V lookup: CDR1 SGHRS, CDR2 YFSETQ. This specimen belongs to a study of shared clonotypes between healthy human individuals. Study background: Every donor yielded three CD4 naive, three CD4 memory, two CD8 naive and one CD8 memory plate.

This chain joins TRBV5-1 and TRBJ2-2; the D is unclear. The origin of this receptor is a man aged 18-30 years in good health. Some clones in this sample may be carry-over from other donors' samples. Source material: naive CD4+ T cells from PBMCs. Subset defined: CD45RA+ positively selected. CDR3 amino acids: CASSLDPAPNTGELFF. The DNA for the CDR3 is TGCGCCAGCAGCTTGGACCCCGCGCCGAACACCGGGGAGCTGTTTTTT.